This paragraph covers one T cell receptor (beta chain) sequence. Its antigen is still unknown. No qualities accompany the bases; no much larger clone lies one base away. The protocol used for the library was the immunoSEQ multiplex PCR assay. This is the immuneACCESS table as TCRdb keeps it, with only in-frame sequences that have V and J called. A part of the clones is gone; compared with another copy, unresolved V genes explain less than half, and the rest is unexplained. The sample data list 100,000 or so clones, and approximately 95% of these were observed just once. Together, the top ten hold more than 1.5% of the sample. The sample belongs to a study of T cell changes during pregnancy in multiple sclerosis (dated by TCRdb to between 2018 and 2021). The study in broad terms: The study examined how the T cell repertoire changed over the course of pregnancy in women with multiple sclerosis.

The germline V gene encodes CDR1 MDHEN and CDR2 SYDVKM. Including cysteine and phenylalanine, the CDR3 has 15 amino acids. The read is trimmed to its CDR3 DNA, 45 bases read in frame from base 1. Trimmed from V: 4 bases; trimmed from J: 7 bases; junction bases lacking a gene match: 9. The chain was built from TRBV28 and TRBJ2-3, with 9 bases matching TRBD1. The TCR comes from a female donor in good health, enrolled as a control in a pregnancy study. The source material was peripheral blood, sampled after pregnancy. Here the CDR3 is given as CASSWGGTGPNTQYF. The nucleotides read TGTGCCAGCAGTTGGGGGGGGACAGGGCCGAATACGCAGTATTTT.